This T cell receptor (beta chain) was captured by sequencing in a study of vaccination and CD4 T cells after COVID-19. About the study: Investigators stimulated cells with overlapping spike peptides drawn from SARS-CoV-2, HCoV-NL63, HCoV-OC43 and HCoV-229E.

The CDR3 consists of 17 residues. Germline CDR1 reads SGHTA; CDR2 reads FQGTGA. Trimming removed 4 bases from V and 0 bases from J, with 13 bases in between. The treatment here: approximately nine-day PBMC culture with coronavirus spike peptide pools or control peptides (ViraFEST assay). Notes on this clonotype: Antigen specificity is unknown.

Overall study findings and caveats: A nonsignificant median increase from 21 to 38 SARS-CoV-2-reactive clonotypes was observed.

The Oncomine TCR Beta short-read assay generated sequence data from the DNA of cultured CD4+ T cells. From the PCR reads, TCRdb called clonotypes with MiXCR, one entry per CDR3 protein. Of around 19,000 distinct CDR3 sequences listed, about two fifths are singletons. Specimen: CD4+ T cells from blood, cultured in vitro, collected before SARS-CoV-2 vaccination. This receptor was obtained from a human donor who had recovered from COVID-19. V usage is TRBV7-3 and J usage is TRBJ2-6; perhaps TRBD1 as D (5 bases). CDR3 amino acids: CASSSSDSSSGANVLTF. CDR3 sequence (DNA): TGTGCCAGCAGCTCAAGCGACAGTAGCTCTGGGGCCAACGTCCTGACTTTC.